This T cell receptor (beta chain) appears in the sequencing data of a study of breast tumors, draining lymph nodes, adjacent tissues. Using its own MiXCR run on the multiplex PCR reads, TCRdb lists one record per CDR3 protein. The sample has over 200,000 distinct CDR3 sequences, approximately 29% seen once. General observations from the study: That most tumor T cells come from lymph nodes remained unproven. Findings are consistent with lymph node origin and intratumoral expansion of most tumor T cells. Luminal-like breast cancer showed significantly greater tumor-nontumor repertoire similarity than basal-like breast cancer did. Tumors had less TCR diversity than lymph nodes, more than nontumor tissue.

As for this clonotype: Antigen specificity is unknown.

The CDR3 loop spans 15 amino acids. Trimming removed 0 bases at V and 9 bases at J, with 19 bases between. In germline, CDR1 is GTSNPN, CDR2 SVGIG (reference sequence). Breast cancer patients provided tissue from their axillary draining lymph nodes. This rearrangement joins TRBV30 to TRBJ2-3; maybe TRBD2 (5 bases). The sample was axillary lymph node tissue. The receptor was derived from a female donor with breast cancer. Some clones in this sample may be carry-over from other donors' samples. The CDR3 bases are TGTGCCTGGAGTGTCGGCGGGTCCGGGGAGCTAACGCAGTATTTT. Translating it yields CAWSVGGSGELTQYF.